These 16 T cell receptor beta chains originate from one sample sequenced in a study of spatial heterogeneity in lung cancer. Broader study findings: In tumors, expanded intratumoral alpha and beta TCR counts tracked mutation counts.

No cognate antigen is known for these TCRs. The time point here: sample taken at primary tumor resection. Each CDR3 protein is one row after TCRdb ran MiXCR on the 5' RACE reads. This sample carries about 9,500 distinct CDR3 sequences, 14% of them seen once, and the ten largest clones take around 15%. Sequencing was performed on lung tumor tissue, taken at surgery. Source of these receptors: a male donor with early-stage non-small cell lung cancer.

This clonotype appeared many times. As an off-target read in a library built for alpha chains, this beta chain has a frequency of little significance. The rearrangement joins TRBV6-6 to TRBJ2-1, with 10 bases fitting TRBD2. Germline V gives CDR1 MNHNY, CDR2 SVGAGI (reference sequence). Trimming took 6 bases from V and 4 from J; bases not matched to a gene: 6. The CDR3 length is 15 residues. CDR3 sequence reads: CASRLAGGGYNEQFF. The CDR3 DNA reads as TGTGCCAGCAGGTTAGCGGGAGGAGGGTACAATGAGCAGTTCTTC.

This clonotype appeared many times. Within a library made for alpha chains, this beta chain is off target, and its count is uninformative. The CDR3 reads CASGLVIGGDRGLGTEAFF. The CDR3 DNA reads as TGTGCTAGTGGTTTGGTGATCGGGGGGGACAGGGGACTTGGCACTGAAGCTTTCTTT. The chain links TRBV12-5 to TRBJ1-1; 10 nucleotides line up with TRBD1. J gave up 4 bases and V 0 bases, and 14 bases lay outside the gene matches. The CDR3 is 19 residues long. Germline loops: CDR1 LGHNT, CDR2 FRNRAP.

At least ten counts were recorded for this clonotype. This beta chain is a stray read from a library made for alpha chains; its abundance is not meaningful. The chain employs TRBV7-2 and TRBJ2-5; TRBD2 matches at 11 bases. Germline V gene sequence: CDR1 SGHTA, CDR2 FQGNSA. CDR3 length: 17 amino acids. V lost 4 bases and J lost 2; bases outside the gene matches: 9. CDR3 sequence reads: CASSYRPGLAAQETQYF. As DNA, the CDR3 is TGTGCCAGCAGCTACCGACCGGGACTAGCGGCACAAGAGACCCAGTACTTC. The full variable domain, rest sourced from reference TRBV7-2 and TRBJ2-5, is GAGVSQSPSNKVTEKGKDVELRCDPISGHTALYWYRQSLGQGLEFLIYFQGNSAPDKSGLPSDRFSAERTGGSVSTLTIQRTQQEDSAVYLCASSYRPGLAAQETQYFGPGTRLLVL.

This clonotype was detected many times. Because the library targeted alpha chains, this beta chain is an off-target read whose size means little. This chain links TRBV23-1 with TRBJ2-1; 13 positions match TRBD2. TRBV23-1 is given ORF status, its function remaining uncertain. V shed 3 bases and J 0 bases; nucleotides not matched to a gene: 8. This CDR3 has 19 residues. CDR3: CASSHRTSGSSSSYNEQFF. The CDR3 coding sequence is TGCGCCAGCAGTCATCGGACTAGCGGGAGCTCCAGCTCCTACAATGAGCAGTTCTTC.

The table lists this clonotype with many counts. The library was built for alpha chains, so this beta chain is an off-target read and its size means little. The J gene is TRBJ2-1, the V gene TRBV6-5; no firm D call. The germline V gene has CDR1 MNHEY and CDR2 SVGAGI. V was cut by 5 bases and J by 5 bases, with 10 bases left in between. The length of the CDR3 is 13 residues. This CDR3 reads CASSPLGNNEQFF. The DNA of the CDR3 is TGTGCCAGCAGTCCCCTTGGAAACAATGAGCAGTTCTTC.

This clonotype was counted at least ten times. A library made for alpha chains picked up this beta chain off target, so its size means little. The chain is built from TRBV12-3 or TRBV12-4 and TRBJ2-5; weak D call: TRBD1 (6 bases). V was clipped by 4 bases and J by 4 bases, with 13 bases between them. This CDR3 spans 14 amino acids. Here the CDR3 DNA reads TGTGCCAGCAGTTCACAGGGTTTTCTAGAGACCCAGTACTTC. Protein: CASSSQGFLETQYF.

On this clonotype: For a library built for alpha chains, this beta chain is a stray read; little rests on its size. The rearrangement links TRBV2 to TRBJ2-7, with D unresolved. Germline V lookup: CDR1 SNHLY, CDR2 FYNNEI. The V gene lost 8 bases and the J gene lost 6 bases, with 17 bases spanning the gap. The CDR3 has 13 residues. The CDR3 DNA sequence: TGTGCCAGCTTTCCCGGGCCTCTAGGCGAGCAGTACTTC. This gives the protein CASFPGPLGEQYF.

In regard to this clonotype: This beta chain was picked up by a library intended for alpha chains and is off target, so its count carries little meaning. The CDR3 sequence: CASSQDQAGSSTNEQFF. The CDR3 DNA is TGCGCCAGCAGCCAAGATCAAGCGGGGTCCTCTACCAATGAGCAGTTCTTC. V gene TRBV4-3 combines with J gene TRBJ2-1, with 7 bases lining up with TRBD2. This CDR3 spans 17 amino acids. V shed 0 bases, J shed 6 bases, and the junction held 11 bases outside the gene matches. Germline assignment: CDR1 LGHNA and CDR2 YSLEER.

In its sample, this clonotype is medium-sized. The library was prepared for alpha chains; this beta chain is a stray read, so its frequency means little. CDR3 residues: CASSQVDGASYEQYF. The CDR3 DNA reads as TGCGCCAGCAGCCAAGTTGACGGGGCCAGCTACGAGCAGTACTTC. The V gene is TRBV4-1, the J gene TRBJ2-7; the D gene could be TRBD1 or TRBD2 (5 bases each). Trimming stripped 1 base from V and 3 bases from J, with 13 bases between. Germline V gives CDR1 MGHRA, CDR2 YSYEKL. The CDR3 runs 15 residues.

As concerns this clonotype: With the library built for alpha chains, this beta chain is off target and its frequency is not meaningful. The rearrangement links TRBV6-5 to TRBJ1-3; D is undetermined. The CDR3 consists of 17 residues. The V end was cut by 0 bases, the J end by 0 bases, with 12 bases between. Germline V gene lookup returns CDR1 MNHEY and CDR2 SVGAGI. For the CDR3, the DNA is TGTGCCAGCAGTTACTCGACCGTCCTTGGCTCTGGAAACACCATATATTTT. It specifies CASSYSTVLGSGNTIYF.

By share, this clonotype ranks as medium-sized. For a library built for alpha chains, this beta chain is a stray read; little rests on its size. The rearrangement uses TRBV4-3 and TRBJ2-7; D gene uncertain. Trimming removed 0 bases from V and 1 base from J, with 13 bases in between. The CDR3 sequence is 16 residues long. CDR1 LGHNA and CDR2 YSLEER come from the germline V gene. The CDR3 nucleotides read TGCGCCAGCAGCCAAGAAAACCCGGGCCCATCCTACGAGCAGTACTTC. It codes for CASSQENPGPSYEQYF.

A note on this clonotype: This beta chain was picked up by a library intended for alpha chains and is off target, so its count carries little meaning. The J gene is TRBJ1-1, the V gene TRBV29-1, with 8 bases matching TRBD1. Germline-derived CDR1 and CDR2 are SQVTM and ANQGSEA. The CDR3 contains 12 residues. V dropped 5 bases and J dropped 5; count of bases not matched to a gene: 4. Here the CDR3 DNA reads TGCAGCGTTCTGACAGGGGTTACTGAAGCTTTCTTT. Translation gives CSVLTGVTEAFF. Supplemented by reference TRBV29-1 and TRBJ1-1, the full variable domain reads SAVISQKPSRDICQRGTSLTIQCQVDSQVTMMFWYRQQPGQSLTLIATANQGSEATYESGFVIDKFPISRPNLTFSTLTVSNMSPEDSSIYLCSVLTGVTEAFFGQGTRLTVV.

This clonotype was found many times. This beta chain turned up in a library designed for alpha chains; as an off-target read, its abundance says little. This sequence joins TRBV7-3 and TRBJ2-1; 12 bases align to TRBD1. Germline CDR1 SGHTA, CDR2 FQGTGA. There are 15 residues in the CDR3. After removal of 5 bases from V and 8 bases from J, the junction contained 7 bases not matched to a gene. The CDR3 DNA reads TGTGCCAGCAGCCTGACCGGGACAGGGGGCCATGAGCAGTTCTTC. Its protein is CASSLTGTGGHEQFF.

This clonotype was counted once. Because the library targeted alpha chains, this beta chain is an off-target read whose size means little. The chain joins TRBV7-9 to TRBJ2-1, with 8 positions matching TRBD1. Germline V gene lookup returns CDR1 SEHNR and CDR2 FQNEAQ (reference sequence). Trimming at V came to 6 bases and at J to 2 bases, leaving 6 bases not matched to a gene. This CDR3 comprises 15 residues. The CDR3 DNA is TGTGCCAGCAGAGCGACAGGGGTCCCCTACAATGAGCAGTTCTTC. Its protein is CASRATGVPYNEQFF.

In this sample, this clonotype turned up many times. This beta chain slipped into a library made for alpha chains as a stray read, so its size is not meaningful. The rearrangement uses TRBV3-1 and TRBJ2-7; D call uncertain. The CDR3 extends over 13 amino acids. Trimming took off 0 bases at V and 3 bases at J, with 6 bases between the two ends. Germline assignment: CDR1 LGHDT and CDR2 YNNKEL (reference sequence). CDR3 coding DNA: TGTGCCAGCAGCCAAGATATCGACTACGAGCAGTACTTC. Protein product: CASSQDIDYEQYF.

In the case of this clonotype: For a library built for alpha chains, this beta chain is a stray read; little rests on its size. The chain joins TRBV27 to TRBJ2-5, with 7 bases lining up with TRBD2. With 2 bases clipped from V and 13 bases from J, the junction kept 10 bases outside the gene matches. This CDR3 comprises 13 residues. Germline CDR1 and CDR2: MNHEY and SMNVEV (reference sequence). The DNA of the CDR3 is TGTGCCAGCAGTTTAGGGTCACGGGGGGAATGGTACTTC. It encodes CASSLGSRGEWYF.